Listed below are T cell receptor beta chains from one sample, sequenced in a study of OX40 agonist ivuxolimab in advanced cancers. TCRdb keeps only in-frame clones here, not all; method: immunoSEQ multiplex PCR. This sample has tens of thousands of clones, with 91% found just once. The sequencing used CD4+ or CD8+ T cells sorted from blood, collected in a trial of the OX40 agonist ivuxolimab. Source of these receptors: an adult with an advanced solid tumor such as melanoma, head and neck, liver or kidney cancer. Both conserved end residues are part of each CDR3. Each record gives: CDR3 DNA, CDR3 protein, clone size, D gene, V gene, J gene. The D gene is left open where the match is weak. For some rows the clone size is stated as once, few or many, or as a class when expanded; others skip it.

cdr3_nt: TGTGCCAGCAGACTACTAGAAAATGAGCAGTTCTTC
cdr3_aa: CASRLLENEQFF
clone_size: .
d_call: .
v_call: TRBV7-8
j_call: TRBJ2-1

cdr3_nt: TGTGCCAGCAGCTGGACAGGGAGCAATCAGCCCCAGCATTTT
cdr3_aa: CASSWTGSNQPQHF
clone_size: .
d_call: TRBD1
v_call: TRBV2
j_call: TRBJ1-5

cdr3_nt: TGTGCCAGCAGCTTGGCCTCCTACGAGCAGTACTTC
cdr3_aa: CASSLASYEQYF
clone_size: .
d_call: .
v_call: TRBV5-6
j_call: TRBJ2-7

cdr3_nt: TGTGCCAGCACCACGGGGACTGAGAAAAACATTCAGTACTTC
cdr3_aa: CASTTGTEKNIQYF
clone_size: .
d_call: .
v_call: TRBV5-4
j_call: TRBJ2-4

cdr3_nt: TGTGCCAGCAGTCATCCGGACAGCAATTCACCCCTCCACTTT
cdr3_aa: CASSHPDSNSPLHF
clone_size: .
d_call: .
v_call: TRBV28
j_call: TRBJ1-6

cdr3_nt: TGCGCCAGCAGCCAGGAGGCGTCGGTTCTCAATGAGCAGTTCTTC
cdr3_aa: CASSQEASVLNEQFF
clone_size: .
d_call: .
v_call: TRBV5-1
j_call: TRBJ2-1

cdr3_nt: TGTGCCAGCCAGCCACGCAGCGGGAGATACAATGAGCAGTTCTTC
cdr3_aa: CASQPRSGRYNEQFF
clone_size: .
d_call: TRBD2
v_call: TRBV7-9
j_call: TRBJ2-1

cdr3_nt: TGTGCCAGCAGTGACGGACTAGCCGACAATGAGCAGTTCTTC
cdr3_aa: CASSDGLADNEQFF
clone_size: .
d_call: TRBD2
v_call: TRBV6-5
j_call: TRBJ2-1

cdr3_nt: TGTGCCAGCAAAACAGGGGGCGAGAAGACCCAGTACTTC
cdr3_aa: CASKTGGEKTQYF
clone_size: .
d_call: TRBD1
v_call: TRBV6-5
j_call: TRBJ2-5

cdr3_nt: TGTGCCTGGAAGCCGACTAGCGGGGGAAGGGAGACCCAGTACTTC
cdr3_aa: CAWKPTSGGRETQYF
clone_size: .
d_call: TRBD2
v_call: TRBV30
j_call: TRBJ2-5

cdr3_nt: TGCGCCAGCAGCTTGGAAAGTAGGGCCCGGGGCGATGAGCAGTTCTTC
cdr3_aa: CASSLESRARGDEQFF
clone_size: .
d_call: .
v_call: TRBV5-1
j_call: TRBJ2-1

cdr3_nt: TGCGCCAGCAGCGCCGGACTAGCGGGAGGGCACGAGCAGTACTTC
cdr3_aa: CASSAGLAGGHEQYF
clone_size: .
d_call: TRBD2
v_call: TRBV5-1
j_call: TRBJ2-7

cdr3_nt: TGCGCCAGCAGCTTGGAAGGATTCAATCAGCCCCAGCATTTT
cdr3_aa: CASSLEGFNQPQHF
clone_size: .
d_call: .
v_call: TRBV5-1
j_call: TRBJ1-5

cdr3_nt: TGTGCCAGCGAAGACAGGGGCCAGCTAGCCAAAAACATTCAGTACTTC
cdr3_aa: CASEDRGQLAKNIQYF
clone_size: .
d_call: TRBD1
v_call: TRBV28
j_call: TRBJ2-4

cdr3_nt: TGTGCCAGCAGCTTAGACCTAGCGCCCCCCCCACGAGATACGCAGTATTTT
cdr3_aa: CASSLDLAPPPRDTQYF
clone_size: .
d_call: .
v_call: TRBV7-2
j_call: TRBJ2-3

cdr3_nt: TGTGCCAGCAGTTTAACAGGGGGCAGGAAGGAGACCCAGTACTTC
cdr3_aa: CASSLTGGRKETQYF
clone_size: once
d_call: TRBD1
v_call: TRBV6-5
j_call: TRBJ2-5

cdr3_nt: TGTGCCAGCAGTTCAGCGGGCGCCAACACCGGGGAGCTGTTTTTT
cdr3_aa: CASSSAGANTGELFF
clone_size: .
d_call: .
v_call: TRBV27
j_call: TRBJ2-2

cdr3_nt: TGTGCCTCGGCAGGGGACGCAGAAGCTTTCTTT
cdr3_aa: CASAGDAEAFF
clone_size: .
d_call: .
v_call: TRBV19
j_call: TRBJ1-1

cdr3_nt: TGTGCCAGCAGTGAAGGTTTACAGGTGACGCGGTTAACCCAGCATTTT
cdr3_aa: CASSEGLQVTRLTQHF
clone_size: .
d_call: .
v_call: TRBV2
j_call: TRBJ1-5

cdr3_nt: TGTGCCAGCAGCTCGGCGGGCGGTTACAATGAGCAGTTCTTC
cdr3_aa: CASSSAGGYNEQFF
clone_size: .
d_call: .
v_call: TRBV11-3
j_call: TRBJ2-1

cdr3_nt: TGCGCCAGCAGCCCCGAGCAGGGAGGGGACAATGAGCAGTTCTTC
cdr3_aa: CASSPEQGGDNEQFF
clone_size: .
d_call: TRBD2
v_call: TRBV4-1
j_call: TRBJ2-1